This TCR beta chain came from a study of blood T cell repertoires in COVID-19. Overall study context: COVID-19 samples from acute and convalescent phases originated in the United States, Italy and Spain. T cells, B-cell-depleted T cells, or PBMCs supplied cDNA or gDNA.

Assay: immunoSEQ multiplex PCR; the TCRdb copy retains only in-frame clones and omits some. Here the sample spans fewer than 55,000 clones, around 85% being singletons. Source material: peripheral blood. The sequence was obtained from a woman aged 80 or over with COVID-19, enrolled during active disease.

The DNA for the CDR3 is TGTGCCTGGACGAGCGGGAGGAACATAAGCACAGATACGCAGTATTTT. This sequence encodes CAWTSGRNISTDTQYF. The chain recombines TRBV30 with TRBJ2-3; 9 positions match TRBD2. V was pared by 4 bases and J by 0 bases, with 8 bases of the junction left unmatched. The CDR3 has 16 residues. Per the germline V gene, CDR1 is GTSNPN and CDR2 is SVGIG (reference sequence).